This T cell receptor beta chain was captured in a study of T cell responses to AZD1222 COVID-19 vaccine. With respect to this clone: As yet, its antigen is unknown.

Study-level findings and limits: Possibly, clonal diversity was underestimated; donors were largely white British and included more females. Researchers took repertoire samples only after the peak T cell response had come.

Generated by immunoSEQ multiplex PCR, the TCRdb table keeps only in-frame clones and is missing some. The sample consists of some 97,000 clones, less than 90% of them appearing once. The CDR3 loop spans 14 amino acids. Germline V lookup: CDR1 SGHNT, CDR2 YENEEA. V was cut by 5 bases and J by 1 base, with 11 bases left in between. The material sequenced was peripheral blood, taken on day 0 of AZD1222 vaccination. This TCR came from an adult in good health. The chain employs TRBV11-3 and TRBJ1-1; D might be TRBD1 (5 bases). The CDR3 protein is CASSPGRSNTEAFF. CDR3 DNA sequence: TGTGCCAGCAGCCCGGGACGGTCGAACACTGAAGCTTTCTTT.